The clone carrying this T cell receptor beta chain turned up a few times. Its antigen is undetermined. The data were taken from a study of T cells after yellow fever vaccination. CDR3 size: 13 residues. Germline CDR1 SQVTM, CDR2 ANQGSEA. Trimming stripped 1 base from V and 7 bases from J, with 10 bases between. The study, taken as a whole, reports: A small proportion of clonotypes was detected in both the CD4 and CD8 compartments. Contaminants from the bulk population, in the form of abundant clonotypes, could be found in FACS-sorted repertoires. The secondary response showed a weaker magnitude and a faster peak, day 5 versus 15.

TCRdb redid the calling of the 5' RACE reads with MiXCR, one entry per CDR3 protein. The sample gives 450,000 to 550,000 distinct CDR3 sequences, around a fifth of which show up once; approximately 15% is in the top ten. This specimen was PBMCs, taken less than 25 days after the first yellow fever vaccination. V is TRBV29-1 and J is TRBJ1-4; maybe TRBD1 (6 bases). The receptor's source is a young man who received the YFV17D yellow fever vaccine. CDR3 nucleotide sequence: TGCAGCGTTGAAGCGTCAGGGGCTGAAAAACTGTTTTTT. This codes for CSVEASGAEKLFF.